This is a list of T cell receptor beta chains from one sample in a study of T cell responses to AZD1222 COVID-19 vaccine. Assay: immunoSEQ multiplex PCR; the TCRdb copy retains only in-frame clones and omits some. This sample has roughly 100,000 clones, with roughly 88% found just once. The material was peripheral blood, obtained on day 0 of AZD1222 vaccination. The receptor source for this set is an adult in good health. The CDR3 runs from the conserved cysteine through the conserved F or W. The D gene is left open where the match is weak. Size values are once, few and many counts, or a class for expanded clones, and some rows have none.

>-|TRBJ2-7|-|TRBV5-1
CASSLVPADEQYF
TGCGCCAGCAGTTTGGTCCCGGCGGACGAGCAGTACTTC
>-|TRBJ2-5|-|TRBV5-1
CASRLGYEGKTQYF
TGCGCCAGCCGGCTCGGGTATGAGGGGAAGACCCAGTACTTC
>TRBD2|TRBJ2-7|-|TRBV7-2
CASSLMGAGGPDEQYF
TGTGCCAGCAGCTTAATGGGAGCGGGAGGGCCAGACGAGCAGTACTTC
>TRBD1|TRBJ2-7|-|TRBV2
CASIPPGTGPYEQYF
TGTGCCAGCATCCCGCCCGGGACAGGGCCCTACGAGCAGTACTTC
>-|TRBJ2-7|-|TRBV29-1
CSVEGQGAYEQYF
TGCAGCGTCGAGGGTCAGGGCGCCTACGAGCAGTACTTC
>TRBD2|TRBJ2-2|-|TRBV2
CASSSGLAGGGHGELFF
TGTGCCAGCAGCTCGGGACTAGCGGGAGGAGGTCACGGGGAGCTGTTTTTT
>-|TRBJ2-7|-|TRBV7-3
CASSPSGSSSYEQYF
TGTGCCAGCAGCCCGTCAGGCAGTAGTTCCTACGAGCAGTACTTC
>-|TRBJ1-6|-|TRBV19
CASSTYNSPLHF
TGTGCCAGTAGTACGTACAATTCACCCCTCCACTTT
>-|TRBJ2-3|once|TRBV30
CAWSNQDTQYF
TGTGCCTGGAGTAACCAGGATACGCAGTATTTT
>-|TRBJ2-7|-|TRBV28
CASLSRTWEQYF
TGTGCCAGCTTATCGCGGACCTGGGAGCAGTACTTC
>-|TRBJ1-2|-|TRBV6-5
CASRTPGQYGYTF
TGTGCCAGCAGAACCCCCGGGCAATATGGCTACACCTTC
>TRBD2|TRBJ2-7|-|TRBV24-1
CATSAGGYEQYF
TGTGCCACCAGTGCCGGGGGGTACGAGCAGTACTTC
>-|TRBJ2-7|-|TRBV27
CASSSDSRPSSYEQYF
TGTGCCAGCAGTTCAGATTCGCGCCCCAGCTCCTACGAGCAGTACTTC
>TRBD1|TRBJ1-3|-|TRBV6-2/TRBV6-3
CASSPTGTTGNTIYF
TGTGCCAGCAGTCCGACAGGGACGACGGGAAACACCATATATTTT
>-|TRBJ2-3|-|TRBV5-1
CASSLTAAVGEDTQYF
TGCGCCAGCAGCTTGACGGCTGCGGTCGGAGAAGATACGCAGTATTTT
>TRBD2|TRBJ2-5|-|TRBV5-4
CASSIAGTSGSGETQYF
TGTGCCAGCAGCATCGCCGGGACTAGCGGGAGTGGTGAGACCCAGTACTTC
>-|TRBJ1-3|-|TRBV6-5
CASSLSENSGNTIYF
TGTGCCAGCAGTTTGTCCGAGAACTCTGGAAACACCATATATTTT
>-|TRBJ2-2|once|TRBV12-1
CASSLGQNTGELFF
TGTGCCAGCAGCTTGGGACAGAACACCGGGGAGCTGTTTTTT
>-|TRBJ2-1|-|TRBV7-2
CASSLDRSSYNEQFF
TGTGCCAGCAGCTTGGACAGAAGCTCCTACAATGAGCAGTTCTTC
>-|TRBJ1-2|-|TRBV6-2/TRBV6-3
CASSYGAGRGYTF
TGTGCCAGCAGTTACGGGGCAGGGAGAGGCTACACCTTC
>-|TRBJ2-3|-|TRBV11-1
CASSLGRTTDTQYF
TGTGCCAGCAGCTTAGGCAGGACTACAGATACGCAGTATTTT
>TRBD2|TRBJ2-1|-|TRBV19
CASSLRLAAYNEQFF
TGTGCCAGTAGTCTCAGACTAGCGGCTTACAATGAGCAGTTCTTC
>-|TRBJ2-7|-|TRBV5-6
CASQLGRGSYEQYF
TGTGCCAGCCAGCTTGGCAGGGGTTCCTACGAGCAGTACTTC
>-|TRBJ1-6|-|TRBV7-8
CASSLVARAHSPLHF
TGTGCCAGCAGCCTAGTAGCCAGGGCCCATTCACCCCTCCACTTT
>-|TRBJ2-7|-|TRBV7-9
CASSSFRGSYEQYF
TGTGCCAGCAGCTCGTTTAGGGGCTCCTACGAGCAGTACTTC
>-|TRBJ2-7|once|TRBV7-9
CASSPPRHITDEQYF
TGTGCCAGCAGCCCCCCAAGACATATAACAGACGAGCAGTACTTC
>TRBD1|TRBJ2-7|-|TRBV27
CASRRQGAYEQYF
TGTGCCAGCAGGCGACAGGGGGCCTACGAGCAGTACTTC
>TRBD2|TRBJ2-3|once|TRBV5-1
CASSGTSGRDTQYF
TGCGCCAGCAGCGGGACTAGCGGGAGAGATACGCAGTATTTT
>TRBD1|TRBJ2-2|-|TRBV9
CASSAPRDRVDTGELFF
TGTGCCAGCAGCGCCCCTCGGGACAGGGTAGACACCGGGGAGCTGTTTTTT
>TRBD1|TRBJ2-5|-|TRBV24-1
CATSGSTGVGETQYF
TGTGCCACCAGTGGCTCGACAGGGGTCGGGGAGACCCAGTACTTC
>-|TRBJ1-4|-|TRBV18
CASSPSTGGNEKLFF
TGTGCCAGCTCACCTTCGACAGGAGGGAATGAAAAACTGTTTTTT
>TRBD2|TRBJ2-1|-|TRBV4-3
CASSQQRGTYNEQFF
TGCGCCAGCAGCCAACAGCGGGGAACCTACAATGAGCAGTTCTTC
>-|TRBJ2-2|-|TRBV7-9
CASRGQTNTGELFF
TGTGCCAGCCGCGGGCAGACGAACACCGGGGAGCTGTTTTTT
>-|TRBJ2-7|-|TRBV7-2
CASTSREGSVLYEQYF
TGTGCCAGCACCTCCCGGGAAGGGTCTGTCCTCTACGAGCAGTACTTC
>-|TRBJ2-1|-|TRBV7-2
CASREMGNNEQFF
TGTGCCAGCAGGGAGATGGGGAACAATGAGCAGTTCTTC
>TRBD2|TRBJ2-7|-|TRBV27
CARPSSGSPLEQYF
TGTGCCAGACCTTCAAGCGGGAGTCCCCTCGAGCAGTACTTC
>TRBD2|TRBJ2-3|once|TRBV9
CASSLGLAGRSGTDTQYF
TGTGCCAGCAGCCTCGGACTAGCGGGACGGAGTGGCACAGATACGCAGTATTTT
>TRBD1|TRBJ1-5|-|TRBV4-1
CASSQEEGRGGPQHF
TGCGCCAGCAGCCAAGAAGAGGGCAGGGGGGGACCCCAGCATTTT
>-|TRBJ2-1|-|TRBV27
CASSFSDNEQFF
TGTGCCAGCAGTTTTTCGGACAATGAGCAGTTCTTC
>TRBD2|TRBJ2-3|-|TRBV19
CASSILGLAGDGGGSDTQYF
TGTGCCAGTAGTATTCTCGGACTAGCGGGGGATGGCGGGGGTTCAGATACGCAGTATTTT
>-|TRBJ1-2|once|TRBV28
CASSPGGGYGYTF
TGTGCCAGCAGCCCGGGGGGGGGCTATGGCTACACCTTC